A selection of T cell receptor beta chains follows, all from one sample in a study of blood T cells in healthy people across ages. Each CDR3 protein gets one entry after TCRdb re-called the 5' RACE reads with MiXCR. Of more than 650,000 distinct CDR3 sequences in the sample, about 53% are singletons; the top ten hold 41%. Material for sequencing was blood. Source of these receptors: an elderly man in good health. Both conserved end residues are part of each CDR3. Each record gives: J gene, D gene, V gene, clone size, CDR3 protein, CDR3 DNA. The D gene is left open where the match is weak. For some rows the clone size is stated as once, few or many, or as a class when expanded; others skip it.

>TRBJ2-1|-|TRBV29-1|-
CSVEDPARWANEQFF
TGCAGCGTTGAAGACCCCGCCCGGTGGGCCAATGAGCAGTTCTTC
>TRBJ2-1|TRBD2|TRBV5-1|-
CASSFGLAGGSWDEQFF
TGCGCCAGCAGCTTTGGACTAGCGGGAGGGTCTTGGGATGAGCAGTTCTTC
>TRBJ2-6|TRBD1|TRBV27|-
CASSSGTGISGANVLTF
TGTGCCAGCAGTTCCGGGACAGGGATCTCTGGGGCCAACGTCCTGACTTTC
>TRBJ2-6|-|TRBV7-2|-
CASSFRQTGANVLTF
TGTGCCAGCAGCTTCCGTCAAACGGGGGCCAACGTCCTGACTTTC
>TRBJ2-3|-|TRBV5-5|-
CASSLGGPPPDTQYF
TGTGCCAGCAGCTTGGGCGGCCCCCCACCGGATACGCAGTATTTT
>TRBJ2-1|-|TRBV15|-
CATSNRGGRSYNEQFF
TGTGCCACCAGCAATCGAGGAGGGAGGAGCTACAATGAGCAGTTCTTC
>TRBJ2-3|TRBD2|TRBV9|few
CASSPPSGRGDTQYF
TGTGCCAGCAGCCCCCCTAGCGGGAGAGGAGATACGCAGTATTTT
>TRBJ2-1|TRBD2|TRBV12-3/TRBV12-4|-
CASSSSSGRAGGQFF
TGTGCCAGCAGTAGCTCTAGCGGGAGGGCCGGTGGGCAGTTCTTC
>TRBJ2-1|TRBD2|TRBV20-1|-
CSAYPSGRDSYNEQFF
TGCAGTGCTTACCCTAGCGGGAGGGACTCCTACAATGAGCAGTTCTTC
>TRBJ2-1|TRBD1|TRBV7-2|-
CASSPGQVNYNEQFF
TGTGCCAGCAGCCCCGGACAGGTAAACTACAATGAGCAGTTCTTC
>TRBJ2-6|TRBD2|TRBV6-2/TRBV6-3|-
CASGLAGLSGANVLTF
TGTGCCAGCGGGCTAGCGGGCCTCTCTGGGGCCAACGTCCTGACTTTC
>TRBJ2-7|-|TRBV6-5|-
CASSYMGEGYF
TGTGCCAGCAGTTACATGGGAGAGGGGTACTTC
>TRBJ1-5|TRBD1|TRBV12-3/TRBV12-4|few
CASRTGTGNQPQHF
TGTGCCAGCAGGACCGGGACAGGGAATCAGCCCCAGCATTTT
>TRBJ2-5|-|TRBV5-1|-
CASSASGTDQETQYF
TGCGCCAGCAGCGCCTCCGGGACGGACCAAGAGACCCAGTACTTC
>TRBJ2-1|TRBD2|TRBV6-1|-
CASSRGTSGRAGYNEQFF
TGTGCCAGCAGTCGAGGGACTAGCGGGAGGGCCGGGTACAATGAGCAGTTCTTC
>TRBJ2-3|-|TRBV15|-
CATSYDPIRTDTQYF
TGTGCCACCAGCTACGACCCAATCAGGACAGATACGCAGTATTTT
>TRBJ2-5|-|TRBV4-1|few
CASSQDASGALGQETQYF
TGCGCCAGCAGCCAAGATGCCTCCGGGGCTCTCGGCCAAGAGACCCAGTACTTC
>TRBJ2-7|-|TRBV12-5|-
CASGLVSGPGSYNEQYF
TGTGCTAGTGGTTTGGTATCCGGGCCCGGCTCCTACAATGAGCAGTACTTC
>TRBJ2-7|-|TRBV9|few
CASSVGDGKTGVGEQYF
TGTGCCAGCAGCGTAGGGGACGGAAAGACGGGAGTGGGGGAGCAGTACTTC
>TRBJ1-5|TRBD1|TRBV24-1|-
CATSDITGDNQPQHF
TGTGCCACCAGTGATATTACAGGGGACAATCAGCCCCAGCATTTT
>TRBJ1-2|-|TRBV28|-
CASSGSVQDYGYTF
TGTGCCAGCAGTGGGAGCGTGCAAGACTATGGCTACACCTTC
>TRBJ2-5|-|TRBV12-3/TRBV12-4|few
CASSLWDQETQYF
TGTGCCAGCAGTTTATGGGACCAAGAGACCCAGTACTTC
>TRBJ1-2|-|TRBV6-5|-
CASSFLTSNYGYTF
TGTGCCAGCAGTTTCCTTACATCCAACTATGGCTACACCTTC
>TRBJ2-7|TRBD2|TRBV3-1|-
CASGLLGSGSSSEQYF
TGTGCCAGCGGCCTATTGGGTAGCGGGAGTTCGTCCGAGCAGTACTTC
>TRBJ2-1|TRBD2|TRBV4-2|few
CASSQGQIAGGLVDEQFF
TGTGCCAGCAGCCAAGGTCAGATAGCGGGAGGGTTAGTGGATGAGCAGTTCTTC
>TRBJ2-5|TRBD1|TRBV5-1|few
CASSLRRGLGETQYF
TGCGCCAGCAGCTTGCGAAGGGGGCTGGGAGAGACCCAGTACTTC
>TRBJ2-7|TRBD2|TRBV18|-
CASSPLGTSVKDEQYF
TGTGCCAGCTCACCGTTGGGGACTAGCGTAAAGGACGAGCAGTACTTC
>TRBJ2-7|TRBD2|TRBV7-9|-
CASSLVGLAGRSYEQYF
TGTGCCAGCAGCTTAGTCGGACTAGCGGGCCGATCCTACGAGCAGTACTTC
>TRBJ2-1|-|TRBV9|-
CASSVAPGSPNEQFF
TGTGCCAGCAGCGTAGCCCCCGGGAGCCCCAATGAGCAGTTCTTC
>TRBJ2-3|TRBD1|TRBV7-3|-
CASSIRTGADTQYF
TGTGCCAGCAGCATCCGAACAGGGGCAGATACGCAGTATTTT
>TRBJ2-7|TRBD2|TRBV29-1|many
CSVAGLAGGRGYEQYF
TGCAGCGTTGCCGGTCTAGCGGGAGGGCGTGGCTACGAGCAGTACTTC
>TRBJ2-1|TRBD2|TRBV7-3|-
CASSFNLAGDNEQFF
TGTGCCAGCAGCTTCAATCTAGCGGGGGACAATGAGCAGTTCTTC
>TRBJ2-5|-|TRBV5-1|-
CASSLASQGWRYF
TGCGCCAGCAGCTTGGCTTCGCAGGGATGGCGGTACTTC
>TRBJ1-5|-|TRBV6-2/TRBV6-3|-
CASVSGGNQPQHF
TGTGCCAGCGTAAGTGGGGGCAATCAGCCCCAGCATTTT
>TRBJ1-2|TRBD1|TRBV9|-
CASSVGTGGRGYTF
TGTGCCAGCAGCGTCGGGACAGGGGGACGTGGCTACACCTTC
>TRBJ2-7|-|TRBV12-3/TRBV12-4|-
CASSSSARGLAVSYEQYF
-
>TRBJ2-2|-|TRBV20-1|few
CSARTPGTGELFF
TGCAGTGCTAGGACCCCAGGCACCGGGGAGCTGTTTTTT
>TRBJ2-1|-|TRBV5-1|few
CASSSATLSYNEQFF
TGCGCCAGCAGCTCGGCGACCCTCTCCTACAATGAGCAGTTCTTC
>TRBJ1-2|-|TRBV7-9|-
CASSRGGQRGALDGYTF
TGTGCCAGCAGCCGAGGCGGCCAGCGGGGCGCTTTGGATGGCTACACCTTC
>TRBJ2-5|TRBD2|TRBV14|-
CASSQRTSGYLYQETQYF
TGTGCCAGCAGCCAGCGGACTAGCGGCTACCTGTACCAAGAGACCCAGTACTTC
>TRBJ2-7|-|TRBV7-2|-
CASSLGLASSYEQYF
TGTGCCAGCAGCTTAGGGCTAGCTTCATCCTACGAGCAGTACTTC
>TRBJ2-5|-|TRBV13|-
CASSFPDQGNNVQYF
TGTGCCAGCAGCTTCCCCGATCAGGGAAACAATGTGCAATACTTC
>TRBJ2-1|-|TRBV27|-
CASSLRSGGHSYNEQFF
TGTGCCAGCAGTTTAAGGTCCGGCGGCCATTCCTACAATGAGCAGTTCTTC
>TRBJ2-5|-|TRBV24-1|-
CATSDTRDGQETQYF
TGTGCCACCAGTGATACACGGGACGGCCAAGAGACCCAGTACTTC
>TRBJ2-7|-|TRBV6-6|few
CASRAKGAVIYEQYF
TGTGCCAGCAGAGCCAAAGGAGCGGTAATCTACGAGCAGTACTTC
>TRBJ1-5|-|TRBV28|-
CASSLSLTGNQPQHF
TGTGCCAGCAGTTTATCTCTAACAGGGAATCAGCCCCAGCATTTT
>TRBJ2-5|TRBD1|TRBV20-1|-
CSARQGVETQYF
TGCAGTGCCCGACAGGGGGTGGAGACCCAGTACTTC